This T cell receptor beta chain emerged from a study of Graves' ophthalmopathy and Graves' hyperthyroidism. Study conclusions and caveats: The model predicted ophthalmopathy progression with about 69% sensitivity and around 72% specificity. Among expanded thyroid clonotypes above 0.001 frequency, most also occurred in blood.

CDR3 size: 13 residues. The ends were cut back, 2 bases at V and 7 bases at J, with 11 bases in the middle. Germline V gene lookup returns CDR1 SEHNR and CDR2 FQNEAQ (reference sequence). CAS ≥3, NOSPECS ≥4, moderate-to-severe activity and duration under 3 months marked donors with ophthalmopathy. None of the included patients had other autoimmune diseases, uncontrolled infections, pregnancy or lactation, as these led to exclusion. Amplified TCR beta CDR3 regions were obtained using RNA transcripts as template. The authors performed first-round RT-PCR with HTBI primers and then a second-round multiplex PCR. MiXCR, run by TCRdb on the multiplex PCR reads, gives a single entry per CDR3 protein. The table lists tens of thousands of distinct CDR3 sequences, approximately 52% of them singletons, with roughly 5% in the top ten. About this clonotype itself: The antigen is undetermined.

The rearrangement uses TRBV7-9 and TRBJ1-2; D may be TRBD1 (5 bases). Sequenced input: peripheral blood. The TCR originated in an adult woman with Graves' ophthalmopathy. The CDR3 nucleotides are TGTGCCAGCAGCTTAAAGGCAGGGAGTGGCTACACCTTC. The encoded protein is CASSLKAGSGYTF.